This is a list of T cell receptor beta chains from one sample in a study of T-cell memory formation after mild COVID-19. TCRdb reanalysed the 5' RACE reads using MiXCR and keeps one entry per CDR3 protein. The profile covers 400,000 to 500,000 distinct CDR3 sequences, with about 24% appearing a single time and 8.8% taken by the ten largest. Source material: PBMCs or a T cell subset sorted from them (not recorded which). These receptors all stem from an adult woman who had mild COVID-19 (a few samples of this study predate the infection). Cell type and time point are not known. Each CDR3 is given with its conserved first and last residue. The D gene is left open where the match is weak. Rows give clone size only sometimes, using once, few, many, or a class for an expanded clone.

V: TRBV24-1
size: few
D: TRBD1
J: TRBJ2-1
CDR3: CATSDPSGTGNYNEQFF
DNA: TGTGCCACCAGTGACCCCTCCGGGACAGGGAACTACAATGAGCAGTTCTTC

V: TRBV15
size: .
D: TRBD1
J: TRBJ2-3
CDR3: CATSTYGQGDTQYF
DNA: TGTGCCACCAGCACCTATGGACAGGGTGATACGCAGTATTTT

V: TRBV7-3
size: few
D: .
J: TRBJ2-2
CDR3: CASSQGSTGELFF
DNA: TGTGCCAGCAGCCAGGGGAGCACCGGGGAGCTGTTTTTT

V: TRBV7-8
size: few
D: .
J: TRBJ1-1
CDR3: CASSPGIGVAEEAFF
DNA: TGTGCCAGCAGCCCCGGCATAGGGGTGGCGGAGGAAGCTTTCTTT

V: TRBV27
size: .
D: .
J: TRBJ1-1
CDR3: CASSSDSLGMEAFF
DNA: TGTGCCAGCAGTTCGGACAGCCTCGGGATGGAAGCTTTCTTT

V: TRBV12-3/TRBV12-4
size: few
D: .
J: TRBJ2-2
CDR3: CASSFARGSNTGELFF
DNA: TGTGCCAGCAGTTTTGCCCGGGGATCGAACACCGGGGAGCTGTTTTTT

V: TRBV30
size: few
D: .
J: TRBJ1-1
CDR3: CAWSVRQGNTEAFF
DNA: TGTGCCTGGAGTGTCCGGCAGGGGAACACTGAAGCTTTCTTT

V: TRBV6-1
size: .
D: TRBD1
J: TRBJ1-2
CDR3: CASSPGSQTGDVRDTF
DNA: TGTGCCAGCAGTCCCGGGAGCCAAACAGGGGACGTTCGGGACACCTTC

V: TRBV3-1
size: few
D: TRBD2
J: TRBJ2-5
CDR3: CASSRRLAGGQETQYF
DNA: TGTGCCAGCAGCCGTCGACTAGCGGGGGGCCAAGAGACCCAGTACTTC

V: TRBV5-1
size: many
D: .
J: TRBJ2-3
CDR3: CASSRLGADTQYF
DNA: TGCGCCAGCAGCCGTTTAGGAGCAGATACGCAGTATTTT

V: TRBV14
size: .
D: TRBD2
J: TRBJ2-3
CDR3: CASSQRLAVITDTQYF
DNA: TGTGCCAGCAGCCAAAGGCTAGCGGTCATCACAGATACGCAGTATTTT

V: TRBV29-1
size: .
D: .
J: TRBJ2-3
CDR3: CSVAGGLLVDTQYF
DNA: TGCAGCGTTGCGGGGGGCCTCCTCGTGGATACGCAGTATTTT

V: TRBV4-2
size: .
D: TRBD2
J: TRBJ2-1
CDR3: CASSQEFGGASYNEQFF
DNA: TGTGCCAGCAGCCAAGAATTCGGGGGGGCTTCTTACAATGAGCAGTTCTTC

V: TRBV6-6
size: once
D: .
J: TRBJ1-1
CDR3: CASSYGGGLVAFF
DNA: TGTGCCAGCAGTTATGGGGGCGGTCTTGTAGCTTTCTTT

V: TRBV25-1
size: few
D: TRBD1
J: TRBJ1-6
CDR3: CASCRGSTNSPLHF
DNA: TGTGCCAGCTGCAGGGGGTCCACGAATTCACCCCTCCACTTT

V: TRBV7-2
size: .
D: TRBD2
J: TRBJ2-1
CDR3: CASSPPGTRSYNEQFF
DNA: TGTGCCAGCAGCCCACCCGGGACTAGGTCCTACAATGAGCAGTTCTTC

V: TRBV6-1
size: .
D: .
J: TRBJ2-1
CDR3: CASSGESPSNEQFF
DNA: TGTGCCAGCAGTGGTGAATCCCCTAGCAATGAGCAGTTCTTC